These 18 T cell receptor beta chains came from one sample sequenced in a study of T cell repertoires in cytomegalovirus infection. Their antigens are not known. TCRdb recomputed calls from the reads with MiXCR, one row per CDR3 protein. The data show nearly 700,000 distinct CDR3 sequences, roughly a third seen once. The sample was cultured PBMCs, taken from culture after CMV antigen stimulation. These receptors all stem from a human donor in good health (CMV status not recorded). Some clones in this sample may be carry-over from other donors' samples.

The genes are TRBV19 and TRBJ1-5; D is undetermined. Germline V CDR1 and CDR2: LNHDA, SQIVND (reference sequence). This CDR3 is built from 14 residues. Trimming stripped 8 bases from V and 1 base from J, with 12 bases between. The CDR3 spells CASGWRGSNQPQHF. The CDR3 region has the DNA TGTGCCAGTGGTTGGCGGGGAAGCAATCAGCCCCAGCATTTT.

This clonotype occurred a few times. The rearrangement joins TRBV4-1 to TRBJ2-1; D is unresolved. The CDR3 extends over 13 amino acids. The V gene's germline CDR1 is MGHRA and CDR2 YSYEKL. Trimming removed 5 bases at V and 8 bases at J, with 13 bases between. CDR3 amino acids: CASSNSRNDEQFF. In nucleotides, the CDR3 is TGCGCCAGCAGCAATAGCCGTAACGATGAGCAGTTCTTC.

The chain combines TRBV20-1 with TRBJ2-7; TRBD2 is a possible D gene (6 bases). Germline values: CDR1 DFQATT, CDR2 SNEGSKA (reference sequence). Deletions cut 4 bases from V and 0 bases from J, with 16 bases between. The CDR3 contains 15 residues. CDR3: CSANPLAPSSYEQYF. Here the CDR3 DNA reads TGCAGTGCTAACCCTCTAGCGCCAAGCTCCTACGAGCAGTACTTC.

At least ten counts were recorded for this clonotype. The chain is built from TRBV7-2 and TRBJ2-3, with D perhaps matching TRBD1 (6 bases). The V end lost 6 bases, the J end lost 6 bases, and 10 bases lay between the germline ends. Germline values: CDR1 SGHTA, CDR2 FQGNSA. This CDR3 has 12 amino acids. The CDR3, as DNA: TGTGCCAGCAGGGGGGCCGAGGATACGCAGTATTTT. Protein: CASRGAEDTQYF.

This chain links TRBV11-2 with TRBJ2-7; 11 bases are shared with TRBD1. CDR1 and CDR2 from the germline V gene are SGHAT and FQNNGV. V lost 5 bases and J lost 2; bases outside the gene matches: 8. The length of the CDR3 is 16 residues. CDR3 residues: CASSGGLGQGAYEQYF. CDR3 DNA sequence: TGTGCCAGCAGCGGGGGTCTGGGACAGGGGGCCTACGAGCAGTACTTC.

In its sample, this clonotype was seen a few times. J is TRBJ1-1 and V is TRBV10-3, with TRBD1 matching over 9 bases. J lost 1 base, V lost 6 bases, and 15 bases had no gene match. Germline loops: CDR1 ENHRY, CDR2 SYGVKD. This CDR3 spans 18 amino acids. The CDR3 DNA follows: TGTGCCATCAGCTCACCTGAGGCACAGGGGGCTGGGAACACTGAAGCTTTCTTT. Translation gives CAISSPEAQGAGNTEAFF.

This chain uses TRBV7-2 with TRBJ1-6; D ambiguous. The V end lost 1 base, the J end lost 9 bases, and 16 bases lay between the germline ends. Germline loops: CDR1 SGHTA, CDR2 FQGNSA. The CDR3 loop spans 16 amino acids. The CDR3 loop reads CASSLGVGSRGSPLHF. The CDR3 bases are TGTGCCAGCAGCTTAGGGGTTGGGTCGAGAGGTTCACCCCTCCACTTT.

The genes are TRBV5-4 and TRBJ1-2, with D uncertain. Germline CDR1 reads SGHNT; CDR2 reads YYREEE (reference sequence). The CDR3 contains 17 residues. The V and J ends lost 0 bases and 0 bases respectively, with 15 bases between them. This CDR3 is CASSLAPRGLANYGYTF. The DNA of the CDR3 is TGTGCCAGCAGCTTGGCGCCTCGGGGATTAGCTAACTATGGCTACACCTTC.

The chain uses TRBV6-1 and TRBJ2-3, with unresolved D. Deletions cut 6 bases from V and 6 bases from J, with 10 bases between. CDR1 MNHNS and CDR2 SASEGT come from the germline V gene. The CDR3 length is 12 residues. The CDR3, as DNA: TGTGCCAGCAGCTCCGGTTTCGATACGCAGTATTTT. It yields the protein CASSSGFDTQYF.

V usage is TRBV7-9 and J usage is TRBJ2-2, with unresolved D. Germline CDR1 reads SEHNR; CDR2 reads FQNEAQ (reference sequence). The CDR3 is made up of 15 amino acids. V was shortened by 1 base and J by 5 bases, with 11 bases between the two germline ends. In DNA, the CDR3 is TGTGCCAGCAGCTTAGTGAAGTTTAGGACCGGGGAGCTGTTTTTT. Translating gives CASSLVKFRTGELFF.

This clonotype came up a few times. The J gene is TRBJ2-3, the V gene TRBV7-2; no firm D call. Germline values: CDR1 SGHTA, CDR2 FQGNSA. Trimming stripped 1 base from V and 1 base from J, with 6 bases between. This CDR3 contains 14 residues. The CDR3 nucleotides are TGTGCCAGCAGCTTAGTTATGGGCACAGATACGCAGTATTTT. Translation gives CASSLVMGTDTQYF.

This chain joins TRBV20-1 and TRBJ1-1; D not certain. The V and J ends lost 0 bases and 11 bases respectively, with 10 bases between them. The CDR3 runs to 11 residues. The germline V gene has CDR1 DFQATT and CDR2 SNEGSKA (reference sequence). The CDR3 nucleotides read TGCAGTGCTAGAGATCCCCGAGGGGCTTTCTTT. As protein: CSARDPRGAFF.

The rearrangement joins TRBV27 to TRBJ1-1; D is ambiguous. The CDR3 covers 14 residues. Trimming cost V 1 base and J 4 bases, with 10 bases left between them. Germline V gene data show CDR1 as MNHEY and CDR2 as SMNVEV (reference sequence). In DNA, the CDR3 is TGTGCCAGCAGTTTATACGGTCGGGGCACTGAAGCTTTCTTT. It specifies CASSLYGRGTEAFF.

The chain couples TRBV12-3 or TRBV12-4 to TRBJ2-7, with TRBD1 identical over 9 bases. This CDR3 is built from 14 residues. Trimming at V came to 6 bases and at J to 7 bases, leaving 10 bases not matched to a gene. The CDR3 nucleotides are TGTGCCAGCAGCCCGGGACAGGGAGTGGGGGAGCAGTACTTC. It translates to CASSPGQGVGEQYF.

Note on this clonotype: One base away lies a much larger clone, so this may be a sequencing read error. J is TRBJ2-7 and V is TRBV7-9; a possible D gene is TRBD1 (5 bases). The ends were cut back, 5 bases at V and 2 bases at J, with 13 bases in the middle. CDR1 and CDR2 from the germline V gene are SEHNR and FQNEAQ (reference sequence). The CDR3 spans 14 residues. The CDR3 DNA follows: TGTGCCAGCAGCCCGACAGTGTCCACCTACGAGCAGTACTTC. Protein: CASSPTVSTYEQYF.

This clonotype occurred a few times. This sequence joins TRBV5-5 and TRBJ1-6; TRBD1 might be the D (6 bases). The CDR3 runs to 13 residues. Trimming removed 4 bases from V and 7 bases from J, with 9 bases in between. Germline V gene data show CDR1 as SGHKS and CDR2 as YYEKEE (reference sequence). As DNA, the CDR3 is TGTGCCAGCAGCATGGACAGAAATTCACCCCTCCACTTT. Its protein is CASSMDRNSPLHF. The entire variable domain, with the rest obtained from reference TRBV5-5 and TRBJ1-6, is as follows: DAGVTQSPTHLIKTRGQQVTLRCSPISGHKSVSWYQQVLGQGPQFIFQYYEKEERGRGNFPDRFSARQFPNYSSELNVNALLLGDSALYLCASSMDRNSPLHFGNGTRLTVT.

This clonotype was counted only a few times. The J gene is TRBJ1-6, the V gene TRBV6-5, with TRBD1 as a possible D gene (5 bases). CDR3 size: 18 residues. V shed 5 bases and J shed 5 bases, with 22 bases lying between them. Germline V CDR1 and CDR2: MNHEY, SVGAGI. In DNA, the CDR3 is TGTGCCAGCAGTCATTATCGGGGCAGGGTGCGCAATAATTCACCCCTCCACTTT. This encodes CASSHYRGRVRNNSPLHF.

V and J are TRBV6-1 and TRBJ2-1, with a weak D call TRBD2 (6 bases). Germline CDR1 and CDR2: MNHNS and SASEGT. V dropped 5 bases and J dropped 6 bases, with 26 bases sitting between them. This CDR3 is 18 amino acids long. CDR3 in amino acids: CASSQGAGLLGAGNEQFF. In DNA, the CDR3 is TGTGCCAGCAGTCAAGGGGCAGGCTTATTAGGAGCGGGCAATGAGCAGTTCTTC.